The rows below give T cell receptor beta chains drawn from one sample of a study of technical replicates of blood from a handful of donors. Some clones are missing from TCRdb's copy, which holds only in-frame ones; the method was immunoSEQ multiplex PCR. The table includes 50,000 or so clones, 92% detected once. Sequenced sample: PBMCs. The receptors derive from a human donor in good health. Some clones in this sample may be carry-over from other donors' samples. Each CDR3 is given with its conserved first and last residue. A D gene is named only where the DNA matches it firmly. For some rows the clone size is stated as once, few or many, or as a class when expanded; others skip it.

j_call: TRBJ2-3
d_call: TRBD2
v_call: TRBV7-2
clone_size: NA
cdr3_aa: CASRGLAGVVGTQYF
cdr3_nt: TGTGCCAGCAGGGGACTAGCGGGAGTGGTTGGCACGCAGTATTTT

j_call: TRBJ2-7
d_call: TRBD1
v_call: TRBV5-4
clone_size: NA
cdr3_aa: CASSPTTGAQREQYF
cdr3_nt: TGTGCCAGCAGCCCGACCACAGGGGCCCAGAGAGAGCAGTACTTC

j_call: TRBJ1-4
d_call: TRBD1
v_call: TRBV7-9
clone_size: few
cdr3_aa: CASSLANRQGHEKLFF
cdr3_nt: TGTGCCAGCAGCTTAGCCAATAGACAGGGCCATGAAAAACTGTTTTTT

j_call: TRBJ1-1
d_call: TRBD1
v_call: TRBV4-2
clone_size: NA
cdr3_aa: CASSRLAGTDTEAFF
cdr3_nt: TGTGCCAGCAGCCGTTTAGCGGGGACAGACACTGAAGCTTTCTTT

j_call: TRBJ1-6
d_call: NA
v_call: TRBV4-2
clone_size: NA
cdr3_aa: CASSHSRVTNSPLHF
cdr3_nt: TGTGCCAGCAGCCATAGCCGGGTCACCAATTCACCCCTCCACTTT

j_call: TRBJ2-3
d_call: NA
v_call: TRBV6-4
clone_size: once
cdr3_aa: CASSDGGADTDTQYF
cdr3_nt: TGTGCCAGCAGTGACGGGGGCGCAGACACAGATACGCAGTATTTT

j_call: TRBJ2-5
d_call: NA
v_call: TRBV7-2
clone_size: few
cdr3_aa: CASSLGFTGLRETQYF
cdr3_nt: TGTGCCAGCAGCTTGGGGTTTACAGGGTTGCGAGAGACCCAGTACTTC

j_call: TRBJ1-1
d_call: TRBD1
v_call: TRBV10-3
clone_size: NA
cdr3_aa: CAINSDRGQNTEAFF
cdr3_nt: TGTGCCATCAACTCGGACAGGGGGCAGAACACTGAAGCTTTCTTT

j_call: TRBJ1-4
d_call: TRBD1
v_call: TRBV9
clone_size: NA
cdr3_aa: CASSQGQGAKEKLFF
cdr3_nt: TGTGCCAGCAGCCAGGGACAGGGGGCGAAAGAAAAACTGTTTTTT

j_call: TRBJ1-2
d_call: NA
v_call: TRBV21-1
clone_size: NA
cdr3_aa: CASSKTFLGQGVDGYTF
cdr3_nt: TGTGCCAGCAGCAAAACGTTTTTGGGACAGGGGGTCGACGGCTACACCTTC

j_call: TRBJ2-7
d_call: NA
v_call: TRBV7-9
clone_size: NA
cdr3_aa: CASSSRRDSSYEQYF
cdr3_nt: TGTGCCAGCAGCTCCAGGCGGGACAGCTCCTACGAGCAGTACTTC

j_call: TRBJ1-1
d_call: NA
v_call: TRBV25-1
clone_size: NA
cdr3_aa: CASSDRGANTEAFF
cdr3_nt: TGTGCCAGCAGTGACAGGGGCGCAAACACTGAAGCTTTCTTT

j_call: TRBJ2-3
d_call: NA
v_call: TRBV7-3
clone_size: NA
cdr3_aa: CASSLNGAHYTDTQYF
cdr3_nt: TGTGCCAGCAGCTTAAACGGAGCGCATTACACAGATACGCAGTATTTT

j_call: TRBJ2-7
d_call: TRBD2
v_call: TRBV4-3
clone_size: NA
cdr3_aa: CASSQVAGGYNEQYF
cdr3_nt: TGCGCCAGCAGCCAAGTGGCGGGGGGGTACAACGAGCAGTACTTC

j_call: TRBJ2-3
d_call: TRBD2
v_call: TRBV9
clone_size: NA
cdr3_aa: CASSSQTGGGDTQYF
cdr3_nt: TGTGCCAGCAGCTCCCAGACGGGGGGGGGAGATACGCAGTATTTT

j_call: TRBJ1-2
d_call: NA
v_call: TRBV2
clone_size: NA
cdr3_aa: CASSETGNYGYTF
cdr3_nt: TGTGCCAGCAGTGAAACGGGGAACTATGGCTACACCTTC

j_call: TRBJ2-1
d_call: TRBD2
v_call: TRBV9
clone_size: NA
cdr3_aa: CASSVLSGGRNEQFF
cdr3_nt: TGTGCCAGCAGCGTACTAAGCGGGGGGAGGAATGAGCAGTTCTTC

j_call: TRBJ2-7
d_call: NA
v_call: TRBV6-6
clone_size: NA
cdr3_aa: CASSYIRRGSYEQYF
cdr3_nt: TGTGCCAGCAGTTACATCCGAAGAGGTTCCTACGAGCAGTACTTC

j_call: TRBJ1-2
d_call: NA
v_call: TRBV18
clone_size: NA
cdr3_aa: CASSPDFTNYGYTF
cdr3_nt: TGTGCCAGCTCACCCGACTTTACTAACTATGGCTACACCTTC

j_call: TRBJ1-1
d_call: TRBD1
v_call: TRBV9
clone_size: NA
cdr3_aa: CASSEEDRGNTEAFF
cdr3_nt: TGTGCCAGCAGCGAGGAGGACAGGGGAAACACTGAAGCTTTCTTT

j_call: TRBJ2-7
d_call: TRBD2
v_call: TRBV5-1
clone_size: NA
cdr3_aa: CASSPTSGSYEQYF
cdr3_nt: TGCGCCAGCAGCCCGACTAGCGGGAGCTACGAGCAGTACTTC

j_call: TRBJ1-1
d_call: NA
v_call: TRBV4-1
clone_size: NA
cdr3_aa: CASSQDRVQTEAFF
cdr3_nt: TGCGCCAGCAGCCAAGACAGGGTTCAGACTGAAGCTTTCTTT

j_call: TRBJ1-3
d_call: NA
v_call: TRBV6-5
clone_size: NA
cdr3_aa: CASSYRSSGNTIYF
cdr3_nt: TGTGCCAGCAGTTACAGGAGCTCTGGAAACACCATATATTTT

j_call: TRBJ2-1
d_call: NA
v_call: TRBV5-4
clone_size: NA
cdr3_aa: CASSLDRGSLSFDEQFF
cdr3_nt: TGTGCCAGCAGCTTGGATAGGGGCTCTCTTAGTTTCGATGAGCAGTTCTTC

j_call: TRBJ2-3
d_call: NA
v_call: TRBV19
clone_size: NA
cdr3_aa: CASSPSLADTQYF
cdr3_nt: TGTGCCAGTAGTCCCAGTTTAGCGGATACGCAGTATTTT

j_call: TRBJ2-1
d_call: TRBD2
v_call: TRBV5-1
clone_size: NA
cdr3_aa: CASSLGVGTSVRNEQFF
cdr3_nt: TGCGCCAGCAGCTTGGGGGTGGGGACTAGCGTCCGTAATGAGCAGTTCTTC

j_call: TRBJ1-2
d_call: NA
v_call: TRBV4-1
clone_size: few
cdr3_aa: CASSQIRDYNYGYTF
cdr3_nt: TGCGCCAGCAGCCAAATACGGGATTATAACTATGGCTACACCTTC

j_call: TRBJ1-5
d_call: NA
v_call: TRBV4-1
clone_size: NA
cdr3_aa: CASSHVDNNQPQHF
cdr3_nt: TGCGCCAGCAGCCACGTGGACAACAATCAGCCCCAGCATTTT

j_call: TRBJ1-6
d_call: TRBD1
v_call: TRBV10-3
clone_size: NA
cdr3_aa: CAISEEETGYSPLHF
cdr3_nt: TGTGCCATCAGTGAGGAGGAGACAGGGTACTCACCCCTCCACTTT

j_call: TRBJ1-4
d_call: NA
v_call: TRBV7-9
clone_size: NA
cdr3_aa: CASSLGVRREKLFF
cdr3_nt: TGTGCCAGCAGTCTCGGAGTTAGGCGAGAAAAACTGTTTTTT

j_call: TRBJ2-4
d_call: NA
v_call: TRBV19
clone_size: NA
cdr3_aa: CASSPSGQIKNIQYF
cdr3_nt: TGTGCCAGTTCCCCTAGCGGACAGATCAAAAACATTCAGTACTTC

j_call: TRBJ1-6
d_call: TRBD1
v_call: TRBV19
clone_size: NA
cdr3_aa: CASSMTGGSPLHF
cdr3_nt: TGTGCCAGTAGTATGACAGGGGGATCACCCCTCCACTTT

j_call: TRBJ1-4
d_call: NA
v_call: TRBV5-1
clone_size: once
cdr3_aa: CASSSGATNEKLFF
cdr3_nt: TGCGCCAGCAGTTCAGGGGCAACTAATGAAAAACTGTTTTTT

j_call: TRBJ1-1
d_call: NA
v_call: TRBV12-2
clone_size: NA
cdr3_aa: CASRSSEPPPAGSNTEAFF
cdr3_nt: TGTGCAAGTCGCTCTAGTGAACCCCCACCCGCCGGATCGAACACTGAAGCTTTCTTT

j_call: TRBJ2-6
d_call: NA
v_call: TRBV7-9
clone_size: NA
cdr3_aa: CASLVSGANVLTF
cdr3_nt: TGTGCCAGCCTTGTCTCCGGGGCCAACGTCCTGACTTTC

j_call: TRBJ2-1
d_call: NA
v_call: TRBV4-1
clone_size: NA
cdr3_aa: CASSQDVTGAYNEQFF
cdr3_nt: TGCGCCAGCAGCCAAGATGTGACGGGAGCCTACAATGAGCAGTTCTTC

j_call: TRBJ2-7
d_call: NA
v_call: TRBV6-5
clone_size: NA
cdr3_aa: CASSYSTASYEQYF
cdr3_nt: TGTGCCAGCAGTTACTCGACAGCGTCCTACGAGCAGTACTTC

j_call: TRBJ1-5
d_call: NA
v_call: TRBV7-9
clone_size: NA
cdr3_aa: CASSFEGGQPQHF
cdr3_nt: TGTGCCAGCAGCTTCGAGGGCGGTCAGCCCCAGCATTTT

j_call: TRBJ2-3
d_call: NA
v_call: TRBV20-1
clone_size: NA
cdr3_aa: CSASTDTQYF
cdr3_nt: TGCAGTGCCTCCACAGATACGCAGTATTTT

j_call: TRBJ1-2
d_call: NA
v_call: TRBV28
clone_size: NA
cdr3_aa: CASSLSTAGSYGYTF
cdr3_nt: TGTGCCAGCAGTTTATCAACCGCAGGGTCCTATGGCTACACCTTC

j_call: TRBJ2-3
d_call: NA
v_call: TRBV2
clone_size: NA
cdr3_aa: CASRGRESRNTQYF
cdr3_nt: TGTGCCAGCAGAGGTCGGGAGAGTCGGAATACGCAGTATTTT

j_call: TRBJ1-1
d_call: TRBD1
v_call: TRBV7-2
clone_size: NA
cdr3_aa: CASSFGQGAVSEAFF
cdr3_nt: TGTGCCAGCAGCTTTGGACAGGGGGCCGTGTCTGAAGCTTTCTTT

j_call: TRBJ1-2
d_call: NA
v_call: TRBV4-3
clone_size: NA
cdr3_aa: CASSQEERGYGYTF
cdr3_nt: TGCGCCAGCAGCCAAGAGGAGCGGGGCTATGGCTACACCTTC

j_call: TRBJ2-6
d_call: TRBD2
v_call: TRBV4-2
clone_size: NA
cdr3_aa: CASSPETSQSSGANVLTF
cdr3_nt: TGTGCCAGCAGCCCGGAGACTAGCCAGAGCTCTGGGGCCAACGTCCTGACTTTC

j_call: TRBJ1-5
d_call: NA
v_call: TRBV10-3
clone_size: NA
cdr3_aa: CAISESIQNQPQHF
cdr3_nt: TGTGCCATCAGTGAGTCGATACAGAATCAGCCCCAGCATTTT

j_call: TRBJ1-1
d_call: NA
v_call: TRBV7-9
clone_size: NA
cdr3_aa: CASSFFGNTEAFF
cdr3_nt: TGTGCCAGCAGCTTCTTCGGGAACACTGAAGCTTTCTTT

j_call: TRBJ1-2
d_call: TRBD1
v_call: TRBV5-5
clone_size: NA
cdr3_aa: CASSRDRVPLGYTF
cdr3_nt: TGTGCCAGCAGCCGGGACAGGGTCCCATTGGGCTACACCTTC

j_call: TRBJ1-6
d_call: TRBD1
v_call: TRBV27
clone_size: NA
cdr3_aa: CASRWGTGSNSPLHF
cdr3_nt: TGTGCCAGCCGTTGGGGGACAGGGTCTAATTCACCCCTCCACTTT

j_call: TRBJ1-5
d_call: NA
v_call: TRBV6-5
clone_size: NA
cdr3_aa: CASSYSGGNQPQHF
cdr3_nt: TGTGCCAGCAGTTACTCTGGCGGGAATCAGCCCCAGCATTTT